The clone carrying this T cell receptor beta chain was recorded at least ten times. Its matching antigen is unknown. The DNA is omitted, as the CDR3 cannot be located on it reliably, and the CDR3 follows TCRdb's listing. The data were obtained in a study of T cells in Graves' hyperthyroidism and ophthalmopathy. Germline V lookup: CDR1 SNHLY, CDR2 FYNNEI. Both ends counted, the CDR3 spans 15 residues. Diagnoses were made from clinical symptoms, serum measures (thyroxine and TRAb), thyroid ultrasound and orbital computed tomography. Amplification yielded TCR beta CDR3 regions, with RNA transcripts as the source. HTBI primers were used for first-round RT-PCR of the TCR CDR3. Via MiXCR, TCRdb re-called the multiplex PCR reads, giving one row per CDR3 protein. This sample has over 650,000 distinct CDR3 sequences, with roughly 45% found just once. Broader study findings: Ophthalmopathy was distinguished from stable hyperthyroidism by 13 V-J signatures.

The TCR was taken from an adult man with Graves' disease, either hyperthyroidism or ophthalmopathy (not recorded which). The genes are TRBV2 and TRBJ1-2; the D call of TRBD1 is as the table states it, not checked on the DNA. Sequenced material: peripheral blood or thyroid tissue (not recorded which). The CDR3 sequence is CASSESVGAGTGFTF.